This T cell receptor beta chain was found in a study of T cells expressing NK-cell markers. Overall study: Investigators obtained TCR beta repertoires from sorted CD3+CD56+NKG2C+, CD3+CD56+NKG2C- and CD3+CD56-NKG2C+ T cells.

Germline V gives CDR1 DFQATT, CDR2 SNEGSKA (reference sequence). This CDR3 is 15 amino acids long. Findings and limits, study-wide: About 6 donors had dominant NKG2C+ clonotypes that comprised about 1.0-8% of their CD8+ T cells.

Remarks on this clonotype: The antigen remains unidentified.

TCRdb reprocessed the 5' RACE reads and stores each CDR3 protein as one record, lacking DNA. The sample table includes around 380,000 distinct CDR3 sequences. The rearrangement uses TRBV20-1 and TRBJ2-1; the D call of TRBD2 rests on TCRdb alone, since no DNA is present to check it. Input material: blood T cells: a sorted CD56 or NKG2C T cell subset, CD4+ or CD8+ T cells, or bulk PBMC T cells (not recorded which). The TCR was taken from a woman between 50 and 59 years old in good health. The CDR3 loop is CSASRVTSGYNEQFF.